This T cell receptor (beta chain) came from a study of blood T cell repertoires in COVID-19. About the study: There were acute and convalescent COVID-19 samples, and they came from the United States, Italy and Spain. The analysed material was cDNA or gDNA that came from T cells, B-cell-depleted T cells, or PBMCs.

Original processing methods: How many nucleated cells were present was estimated from reference gene primer amplification. Clones were read by immunoSEQ multiplex PCR, and TCRdb kept only the in-frame ones, dropping some. V, J and clone size reflect that table, while D and trimming were determined from the DNA. The table includes some 12,000 clones, approximately 73% detected once. The CDR3 contains 15 residues. The V and J ends lost 4 bases and 4 bases respectively, with 14 bases between them. The V gene's germline CDR1 is LNHDA and CDR2 SQIVND (reference sequence). The sample taken for sequencing was peripheral blood. The TCR was taken from a human donor in a cohort sampled during active COVID-19. The genes are TRBV19 and TRBJ1-3, with D possibly being TRBD1 (5 bases). The CDR3 DNA is TGTGCCAGTAGTACCTACTCAGGGTCCGGAAACACCATATATTTT. Protein: CASSTYSGSGNTIYF. Based on the CDR3 plus reference TRBV19 and TRBJ1-3, the full variable domain is DGGITQSPKYLFRKEGQNVTLSCEQNLNHDAMYWYRQDPGQGLRLIYYSQIVNDFQKGDIAEGYSVSREKKESFPLTVTSAQKNPTAFYLCASSTYSGSGNTIYFGEGSWLTVV.